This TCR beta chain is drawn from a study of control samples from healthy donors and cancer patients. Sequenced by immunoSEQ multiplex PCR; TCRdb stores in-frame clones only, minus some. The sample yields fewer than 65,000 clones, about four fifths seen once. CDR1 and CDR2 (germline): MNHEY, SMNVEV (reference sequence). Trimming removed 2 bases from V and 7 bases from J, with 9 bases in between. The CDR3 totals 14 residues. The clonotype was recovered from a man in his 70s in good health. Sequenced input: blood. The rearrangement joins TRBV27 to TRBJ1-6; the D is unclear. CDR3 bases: TGTGCCAGCAGTTTAGACGGTAACAATTCACCCCTCCACTTT. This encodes CASSLDGNNSPLHF.